The rows below give T cell receptor beta chains drawn from one sample of a study of shared clonotypes between healthy human individuals. Assay: immunoSEQ multiplex PCR; the TCRdb copy retains only in-frame clones and omits some. The sample lists 1,400,000 or so clones, about 98.5% occurring once. Sequences were obtained from naive CD4+ T cells sorted from blood. These receptors originate from a man aged 25 to 45 in good health. CDR3s include the opening cysteine and the closing phenylalanine or tryptophan. The order of the fields is D gene, J gene, V gene, clone size, CDR3 protein, CDR3 DNA. The D gene is left open where the match is weak. A clone size is listed for some rows: how often the clone was seen (once, few, many), or a class if it is expanded.

>TRBD1|TRBJ1-4|TRBV19|NA
CASSLPGQGEKLFF
TGTGCCAGTAGTTTGCCGGGACAGGGTGAAAAACTGTTTTTT
>TRBD2|TRBJ2-5|TRBV9|NA
CASTRTSGKETQYF
TGTGCCAGCACTCGGACTAGCGGAAAAGAGACCCAGTACTTC
>NA|TRBJ2-1|TRBV30|NA
CAWSANEQFF
TGTGCCTGGAGTGCCAATGAGCAGTTCTTC
>NA|TRBJ2-1|TRBV4-2|NA
CASSQVQQWPYNEQFF
TGTGCCAGCAGCCAAGTTCAACAGTGGCCTTACAATGAGCAGTTCTTC
>NA|TRBJ1-1|TRBV7-9|NA
CASSRQVNTEAFF
TGTGCCAGCAGCCGACAGGTAAACACTGAAGCTTTCTTT
>TRBD2|TRBJ2-2|TRBV5-1|NA
CASSLAGGFTGELFF
TGCGCCAGCTCTCTAGCGGGAGGTTTCACCGGGGAGCTGTTTTTT
>TRBD2|TRBJ2-1|TRBV14|NA
CASSQEVVPGLRKYEQFF
TGTGCCAGCAGCCAAGAGGTAGTGCCGGGACTACGAAAGTATGAGCAGTTCTTC
>TRBD2|TRBJ2-5|TRBV19|NA
CASSRTSGRARQETQYF
TGTGCCAGTAGTAGGACTAGCGGGAGGGCGCGCCAAGAGACCCAGTACTTC
>NA|TRBJ2-2|TRBV10-3|NA
CAQAAGKNTGELFF
TGTGCCCAGGCGGCAGGGAAGAACACCGGGGAGCTGTTTTTT
>NA|TRBJ2-7|TRBV23-1|NA
CASSQSGPDRFYEQYF
TGCGCCAGCAGTCAATCGGGCCCCGACAGGTTTTACGAGCAGTACTTC
>TRBD1|TRBJ1-1|TRBV28|NA
CASSLFGTGGTEAFF
TGTGCCAGCAGTTTATTCGGGACAGGGGGCACTGAAGCTTTCTTT
>NA|TRBJ2-1|TRBV7-9|NA
CASSLGRENEQFF
TGTGCCAGCAGCTTGGGCAGGGAGAATGAGCAGTTCTTC
>NA|TRBJ2-5|TRBV18|NA
CASSLRTEETQYF
TGTGCCAGCTCACTTAGGACGGAAGAGACCCAGTACTTC
>NA|TRBJ2-5|TRBV5-1|NA
CASSLQDYQETQYF
TGCGCCAGCAGCTTGCAGGACTACCAAGAGACCCAGTACTTC
>TRBD2|TRBJ2-3|TRBV7-9|NA
CASSLDRGTSGSDTQYF
TGTGCCAGCAGCTTAGATAGGGGGACTAGCGGGAGTGATACGCAGTATTTT
>TRBD1|TRBJ2-5|TRBV7-9|NA
CASSNLPGQGSGQETQYF
TGTGCCAGCAGCAATTTACCGGGACAGGGTTCGGGGCAAGAGACCCAGTACTTC
>NA|TRBJ2-7|TRBV15|NA
CATSRDLSNSYEQYF
TGTGCCACCAGCAGAGATCTGAGTAATTCCTACGAGCAGTACTTC
>NA|TRBJ2-3|TRBV9|once
CASSVDLSPTDTQYF
TGTGCCAGCAGCGTAGACCTCTCCCCCACAGATACGCAGTATTTT
>TRBD2|TRBJ2-5|TRBV7-2|NA
CASSLQAGAQETQYF
TGTGCCAGCAGCCTACAAGCGGGGGCCCAAGAGACCCAGTACTTC
>NA|TRBJ2-2|TRBV6-5|once
CASSFRTANTGELFF
TGTGCCAGCAGTTTTCGGACGGCAAACACCGGGGAGCTGTTTTTT
>TRBD2|TRBJ2-1|TRBV15|NA
CATSRRLAGVNEQFF
TGTGCCACCAGCAGGAGGCTAGCGGGAGTCAATGAGCAGTTCTTC
>NA|TRBJ2-7|TRBV2|NA
CASRGLYEQYF
TGTGCCAGCAGGGGGCTCTACGAGCAGTACTTC
>TRBD1|TRBJ2-7|TRBV6-1|NA
CASSELGRQGRYEQYF
TGTGCCAGCAGTGAACTCGGTCGACAGGGTAGGTACGAGCAGTACTTC
>NA|TRBJ2-7|TRBV6-5|NA
CASRSGVSGYEQYF
TGTGCCAGCAGGTCAGGGGTATCGGGTTACGAGCAGTACTTC
>TRBD2|TRBJ2-7|TRBV14|NA
CASSQDLAVSYEQYF
TGTGCCAGCAGCCAAGACCTAGCGGTGTCCTACGAGCAGTACTTC
>NA|TRBJ1-1|TRBV18|NA
CASSLLDSNTEAFF
TGTGCCAGCTCACTTCTCGACAGTAACACTGAAGCTTTCTTT
>NA|TRBJ2-3|TRBV20-1|NA
CSAPSRQAQYF
TGCAGTGCTCCGTCTAGACAAGCGCAGTATTTT
>NA|TRBJ1-5|TRBV6-6|NA
CASTTGRPSNQPQHF
TGTGCCAGCACCACAGGGCGGCCAAGCAATCAGCCCCAGCATTTT
>TRBD2|TRBJ2-1|TRBV5-4|NA
CASSRRLAGGPGVEGEQFF
TGTGCCAGCAGCAGACGACTAGCGGGAGGGCCCGGTGTCGAGGGTGAGCAGTTCTTC
>TRBD2|TRBJ2-2|TRBV28|NA
CASSVNSGAITGELFF
TGTGCCAGCAGTGTCAATAGCGGGGCAATCACCGGGGAGCTGTTTTTT
>TRBD1|TRBJ1-2|TRBV9|NA
CASSVRDRVHYGYTF
TGTGCCAGCAGCGTCCGGGACAGGGTACACTATGGCTACACCTTC
>TRBD1|TRBJ1-2|TRBV7-9|NA
CASSSGQGANGYTF
TGTGCCAGCAGCTCCGGACAGGGGGCAAATGGCTACACCTTC
>NA|TRBJ1-1|TRBV9|NA
CASSVVSGNTEAFF
TGTGCCAGCAGCGTAGTCTCGGGGAACACTGAAGCTTTCTTT
>TRBD1|TRBJ2-1|TRBV10-2|NA
CASSERDRILVKYNEQFF
TGCGCCAGCAGTGAGAGGGACAGGATCTTAGTCAAGTACAATGAGCAGTTCTTC
>NA|TRBJ1-5|TRBV7-8|NA
CASSLGGTGHNQPQHF
TGTGCCAGCAGCTTAGGGGGTACAGGGCACAATCAGCCCCAGCATTTT
>NA|TRBJ2-1|TRBV29-1|NA
CSANGDRYNEQFF
TGCAGCGCCAACGGGGATCGCTACAATGAGCAGTTCTTC
>NA|TRBJ2-5|TRBV7-9|NA
CASSLIGETQYF
TGTGCCAGCAGCTTAATTGGAGAGACCCAGTACTTC
>NA|TRBJ1-5|TRBV5-6|NA
CASSFKQGFNQPQHF
TGTGCCAGCAGCTTCAAACAGGGCTTCAATCAGCCCCAGCATTTT
>NA|TRBJ2-5|TRBV14|NA
CASSSGQVPSLVGRAGSETQYF
TGTGCCAGCAGCTCCGGACAGGTCCCCTCTTTGGTGGGGAGGGCGGGTAGTGAGACCCAGTACTTC
>TRBD2|TRBJ2-1|TRBV7-2|NA
CASSLDAGAYNEQFF
TGTGCCAGCAGCTTGGACGCGGGAGCGTACAATGAGCAGTTCTTC
>NA|TRBJ2-7|TRBV11-2|NA
CASSLPRGTYEQYF
TGTGCCAGCAGCTTACCACGGGGGACCTACGAGCAGTACTTC
>TRBD1|TRBJ1-1|TRBV25-1|NA
CASSESRTGNTEAFF
TGTGCCAGCAGTGAATCAAGGACAGGGAACACTGAAGCTTTCTTT
>NA|TRBJ2-1|TRBV7-2|NA
CASSSYVAGNEQFF
TGTGCCAGCAGCTCCTATGTGGCGGGGAATGAGCAGTTCTTC
>TRBD2|TRBJ2-1|TRBV18|NA
CASSPPNALAGGPYNEQFF
TGTGCCAGCTCACCTCCGAACGCACTAGCGGGAGGGCCCTACAATGAGCAGTTCTTC
>NA|TRBJ2-7|TRBV4-1|NA
CASSQLGQRMDEQYF
TGCGCCAGCAGCCAACTCGGACAGCGCATGGACGAGCAGTACTTC
>NA|TRBJ2-7|TRBV30|NA
CAWRQGFGEQYF
TGTGCCTGGAGACAGGGTTTTGGGGAGCAGTACTTC
>NA|TRBJ1-5|TRBV7-9|NA
CASSLSGAQRQPQHF
TGTGCCAGCAGCTTATCGGGGGCGCAAAGGCAGCCCCAGCATTTT
>TRBD1|TRBJ1-1|TRBV7-2|few
CASSSGQGNTEAFF
TGTGCCAGCAGCTCGGGACAGGGGAACACTGAAGCTTTCTTT
>TRBD2|TRBJ2-4|TRBV5-6|NA
CASSTLTSGRDKNIQYF
TGTGCCAGCAGCACCCTGACTAGCGGGAGAGACAAAAACATTCAGTACTTC
>TRBD1|TRBJ2-3|TRBV7-9|NA
CASSPWQGASTDTQYF
TGTGCCAGCAGCCCCTGGCAGGGGGCGAGCACAGATACGCAGTATTTT
>TRBD1|TRBJ1-1|TRBV5-1|NA
CASSGRTGGFTEAFF
TGCGCCAGCAGCGGTCGTACAGGGGGCTTCACTGAAGCTTTCTTT
>NA|TRBJ2-5|TRBV30|once
CAYNRARWETQYF
TGTGCCTACAACAGGGCCCGATGGGAGACCCAGTACTTC
>NA|TRBJ2-5|TRBV9|NA
CASSVAGYDSLMGETQYF
TGTGCCAGCAGCGTAGCTGGCTACGACAGCCTCATGGGAGAGACCCAGTACTTC
>NA|TRBJ2-2|TRBV9|NA
CASSVAGGSNTGELFF
TGTGCCAGCAGCGTAGCTGGGGGATCGAACACCGGGGAGCTGTTTTTT